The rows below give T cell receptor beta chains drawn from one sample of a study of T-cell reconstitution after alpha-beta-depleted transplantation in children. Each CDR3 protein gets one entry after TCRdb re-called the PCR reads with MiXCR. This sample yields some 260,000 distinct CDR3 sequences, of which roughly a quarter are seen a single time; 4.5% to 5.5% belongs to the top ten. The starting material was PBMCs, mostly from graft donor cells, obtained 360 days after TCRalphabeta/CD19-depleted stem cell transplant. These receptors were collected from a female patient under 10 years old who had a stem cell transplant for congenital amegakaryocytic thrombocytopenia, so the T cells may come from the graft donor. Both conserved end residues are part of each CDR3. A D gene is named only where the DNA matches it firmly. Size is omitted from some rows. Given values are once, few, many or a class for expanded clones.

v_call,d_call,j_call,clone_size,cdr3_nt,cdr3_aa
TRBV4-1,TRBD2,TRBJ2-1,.,TGCGCCAGCAGCCAAGATGTCGGCGGGAGGGTCTACAATGAGCAGTTCTTC,CASSQDVGGRVYNEQFF
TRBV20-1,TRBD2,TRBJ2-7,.,TGCAGTGCTAGAGTTGGGACCGGGAGGAACGAGCAGTACTTC,CSARVGTGRNEQYF
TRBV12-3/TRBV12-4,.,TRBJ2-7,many,TGTGCCAGCAGGGGAACTGTATCCTTTCCCCCCTACGAGCAGTACTTC,CASRGTVSFPPYEQYF
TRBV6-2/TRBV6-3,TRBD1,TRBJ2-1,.,TGTGCCAGCAGTCGCCCGGGACAGGCGGGAAATGAGCAGTTCTTC,CASSRPGQAGNEQFF
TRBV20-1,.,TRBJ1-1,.,TGCAGTGCGAAGACAGGACCCCATGAAGCTTTCTTT,CSAKTGPHEAFF
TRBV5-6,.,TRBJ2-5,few,TGTGCCAGCAGCCGATGGGGTCAGGGTCAAGAGACCCAGTACTTC,CASSRWGQGQETQYF
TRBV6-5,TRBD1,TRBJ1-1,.,TGTGCCAGCAGTTACGCTGGGACAGGGTCTCACACTGAAGCTTTCTTT,CASSYAGTGSHTEAFF
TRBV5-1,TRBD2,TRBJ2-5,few,TGCGCCAGCAGCTTGGATGGCGGGAGGAGTGGAGAGACCCAGTACTTC,CASSLDGGRSGETQYF
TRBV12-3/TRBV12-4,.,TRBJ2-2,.,TGTGCCAGCAGTTTCTTAGCAAACACCGGGGAGCTGTTTTTT,CASSFLANTGELFF
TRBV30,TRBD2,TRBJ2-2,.,TGTGCCTGGAGTGTACGCTTGGGCGGGGGGCCGACGAACACCGGGGAGCTGTTTTTT,CAWSVRLGGGPTNTGELFF
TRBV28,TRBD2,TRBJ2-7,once,TGTGCCAGCATAGGAGGGCTAGCGGGAGTGGAGCAGTACTTC,CASIGGLAGVEQYF
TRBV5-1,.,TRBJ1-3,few,TGCGCCAGCAGCCCGTGGGACCAAGGAAGGGACACCATATATTTT,CASSPWDQGRDTIYF
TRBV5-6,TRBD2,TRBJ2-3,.,TGTGCCAGCAGCTCGACTAGCGGGAGAGCCATAACAGATACGCAGTATTTT,CASSSTSGRAITDTQYF
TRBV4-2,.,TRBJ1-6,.,TGTGCCAGCAGCGAGGAGTTGCAGGGGCCATTTTCACCCCTCCACTTT,CASSEELQGPFSPLHF
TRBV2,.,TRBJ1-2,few,TGTGCCAGCAGTGAGGAGGCTAGGCCTTTCCTTTATGGCTACACCTTC,CASSEEARPFLYGYTF
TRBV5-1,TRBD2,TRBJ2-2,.,TGCGCCAGCAGCTTGGCCGTTGGACTAGCGAACACCGGGGAGCTGTTTTTT,CASSLAVGLANTGELFF